This T cell receptor (beta chain) was profiled in a study of blood T cell repertoires in COVID-19. Study-level information: COVID-19 samples collected from the United States, Italy and Spain covered acute and convalescent phases.

This CDR3 region has 14 residues. The germline V gene has CDR1 SGHKS and CDR2 YYEKEE (reference sequence). V was cut by 4 bases and J by 3 bases, with 14 bases left in between. Profiling relied on immunoSEQ multiplex PCR, and the TCRdb table lists in-frame clones only, not all of them. The sample yields 140,000 or so clones, 82% seen once. The source of this sequence is a woman aged 80 or over with acute or convalescent COVID-19. Sequenced sample: peripheral blood. V usage is TRBV5-5 and J usage is TRBJ2-7; tentative D call: TRBD1 (6 bases). The CDR3 region has the DNA TGTGCCAGCAGCAGAACCGGGACAAACTACGAGCAGTACTTC. Its protein is CASSRTGTNYEQYF.